The 9 T cell receptor beta chains below come from one sample, sequenced in a study of STAT5B mutations in CD4+ large granular lymphocyte leukemia. The data were produced by immunoSEQ multiplex PCR, yet TCRdb's version contains in-frame clones alone and is incomplete. Here the sample spans roughly 30,000 clones, around 81% being singletons. Sequencing used CD4+ T cells from blood buffy coats. These receptor sequences come from a human donor in good health.

This clone has a single count. This chain links TRBV7-9 with TRBJ2-7, with D tentatively TRBD2 (5 bases). This CDR3 is built from 15 residues. The ends were cut back, 5 bases at V and 5 bases at J, with 19 bases in the middle. Germline CDR1 SEHNR, CDR2 FQNEAQ (reference sequence). The CDR3: CASSGVPDGVNEQYF. For the CDR3, the DNA is TGTGCCAGCAGCGGGGTCCCCGACGGGGTCAACGAGCAGTACTTC.

The CDR3 nucleotides are TGTGCCAGCAGCTGGAGAGAGACCCAGTACTTC. It translates to CASSWRETQYF. The chain joins TRBV13 to TRBJ2-5; D is undetermined. Germline values: CDR1 PRHDT, CDR2 FYEKMQ (reference sequence). The germline V and J ends were trimmed by 4 bases and 4 bases, with 4 bases remaining between them. This CDR3 spans 11 amino acids.

The V and J genes are TRBV28 and TRBJ2-7; perhaps TRBD2 as D (5 bases). Germline assignment: CDR1 MDHEN and CDR2 SYDVKM. With 6 bases removed from V and 3 bases from J, the gap between germline ends came to 18 bases. The CDR3 has 15 residues. The CDR3 sequence: CASSQGGPSVYEQYF. CDR3 bases: TGTGCCAGCAGCCAAGGCGGGCCGTCGGTCTACGAGCAGTACTTC.

This clone was seen a few times. As DNA, the CDR3 is TGTGCCGTCGCTAAGACCGGGGCCGGGGCCTATGGCTACACCTTC. Its protein is CAVAKTGAGAYGYTF. The gene calls are TRBV28 and TRBJ1-2; D might be TRBD1 (5 bases). Germline CDR1 reads MDHEN; CDR2 reads SYDVKM. Trimming stripped 11 bases from V and 4 bases from J, with 23 bases between. This CDR3 is 15 amino acids long.

The chain uses TRBV5-6 and TRBJ2-1; 12 bases are shared with TRBD2. The CDR3 consists of 17 residues. Trimming took 2 bases from V and 7 from J; bases not matched to a gene: 10. Germline V gene data show CDR1 as SGHDT and CDR2 as YYEEEE. The CDR3 region has the DNA TGTGCCAGCAGCTTTGCCGCGACTAGCGGGAGTGGGAATGAGCAGTTCTTC. Its translation: CASSFAATSGSGNEQFF.

This chain joins TRBV30 and TRBJ2-3, with D perhaps assigned TRBD1 or TRBD2 (5 bases each). The germline gives CDR1 GTSNPN, CDR2 SVGIG (reference sequence). Trimming stripped 1 base from V and 6 bases from J, with 14 bases between. The CDR3 totals 14 residues. In nucleotides, the CDR3 is TGTGCCTGGAGTGGGGGACCCGCTCCCGATACGCAGTATTTT. It specifies CAWSGGPAPDTQYF. Full variable domain (remainder filled in from reference TRBV30 and TRBJ2-3): SQTIHQWPATLVQPVGSPLSLECTVEGTSNPNLYWYRQAAGRGLQLLFYSVGIGQISSEVPQNLSASRPQDRQFILSSKKLLLSDSGFYLCAWSGGPAPDTQYFGPGTRLTVL.

The chain links TRBV19 to TRBJ2-2, with 11 bases that match TRBD2. This CDR3 comprises 18 residues. V lost 1 base and J lost 5; bases outside the gene matches: 9. From germline, CDR1 is LNHDA and CDR2 SQIVND (reference sequence). The CDR3 DNA reads as TGTGCCAGTAGTATAGCAGGTTACTTAGCGGGAGGGACCGGGGAGCTGTTTTTT. Translation: CASSIAGYLAGGTGELFF.

This clone was counted between two and nine times. The chain links TRBV7-9 to TRBJ2-3; TRBD2 aligns across 7 bases. The J segment lost 5 bases and the V segment lost 8 bases, leaving 13 bases of the junction unmatched. Germline V gene data show CDR1 as SEHNR and CDR2 as FQNEAQ (reference sequence). The CDR3 extends over 15 amino acids. The CDR3 loop is CASRLGRGHQDTQYF. The CDR3 region has the DNA TGTGCCAGCCGCCTGGGGAGGGGTCATCAAGATACGCAGTATTTT. Drawing the rest from reference TRBV7-9 and TRBJ2-3, the complete variable domain is DTGVSQNPRHKITKRGQNVTFRCDPISEHNRLYWYRQTLGQGPEFLTYFQNEAQLEKSRLLSDRFSAERPKGSFSTLEIQRTEQGDSAMYLCASRLGRGHQDTQYFGPGTRLTVL.

The rearrangement joins TRBV21-1 to TRBJ2-1; TRBD2 is the table's D call and was not checked against the DNA. TRBV21-1 is a pseudogene segment. The CDR3 is 16 amino acids. CDR3 DNA: TGTGCCAGCAGCAAATCCATCGGACTAGCCTACAATGAGCAGTTCTTC. Its translation: CASSKSIGLAYNEQFF.